This T cell receptor (beta chain) was recorded in a study of beta chain features in type 1 diabetes (dated by TCRdb to the late 2010s). Notes on the research overall: Mean age, gender distribution, total cell number and subset yield did not differ between patients and healthy donors. A total of 107,917,701 sorted cells were examined across all samples, and the number of cells per subset was strongly correlated with RNA yield. In the study, TCRB repertoires of sorted circulating CD4+ T cell subsets from recently diagnosed type 1 diabetes patients were compared with those of matched healthy donors. Whereas all 30 or so donors provided naive and central memory subsets, regulatory and stem cell-like memory subsets were isolated from just 8 patients and about 8 healthy donors.

General findings and caveats noted by the study authors: Naive, central memory and regulatory TCRB repertoires appeared to be more alike among patients than among healthy donors. Because cDNA was sequenced instead of genomic DNA, highly expressing activated cells could be over-represented, though the groups showed no difference in activation or CD3 levels. A moderate but significant shortening of TCRB CDR3 length was observed in type 1 diabetes patients in all four CD4+ subsets. Because the HLA sub-analyses included only small numbers of individuals, any influence of HLA type on TCRB rearrangement was left unresolved. Shorter templates might have been favored by PCR, but patient and control samples were amplified and corrected together, so both groups would have been affected equally by any skew. At VDJ recombination sites, patients with type 1 diabetes made fewer insertions and deleted more nucleotides, a pattern implying thymic rearrangement abnormalities.

The High Capacity cDNA Reverse Transcription Kit was used to reverse transcribe all of the isolated RNA, meaning that expressed TCRB transcripts were what got sequenced. Deep immunoSEQ sequencing was applied to naive, central memory and regulatory T cell samples, giving an average of roughly 3.6 million total reads per sample. Sorted cells were lysed in RLT buffer, and RNA was extracted using DNase-treated RNeasy Micro or Mini kits according to cell number. Each cell subset was processed on its own to prevent cross-contamination, while patient and healthy donor samples were processed together. The immunoSEQ multiplex PCR was used to amplify TCRB sequences from cDNA, yielding 87-bp fragments that span the CDR3 region. The amplicons were sequenced using the Illumina HiSeq platform. The authors' analysis ran thus. Synthetic template baselines were used to correct PCR bias computationally, reads within Hamming distance 2 were collapsed, and singletons that could not be merged were discarded. Reads were aligned against IMGT so that V, D and J genes, CDR3 length and insertions or deletions at six rearrangement sites could be assigned. Within each subset, clonotype counts were normalized to sorted cell number, after which true diversity and Gini coefficients were computed with the tcR R package. The overlap coefficient, calculated on TCRB nucleotide sequences, was used to measure repertoire sharing. As a proxy for the pre-selection repertoire, out-of-frame TCRB sequences from naive cells were analyzed. As stored in TCRdb, this immuneACCESS dataset retains in-frame rearrangements with V and J assigned. A fraction of the clones does not appear; measured against another copy, unresolved V genes explain less than half of the discrepancy, and the remainder lacks a known reason. The DNA gave D and trimming, while V, J and clone size come from that table. Recorded for this sample are hundreds of thousands of clones; 17% of them occurred a single time. The ten largest clones capture 0.02% to 0.025% of the sample.

A single peripheral blood draw of about 116 mL on average was collected from each donor into heparinised tubes. Using a panel that included CD45RO, CCR7, CD25, CD127, CD95 and CD27, naive, central memory, regulatory and stem cell-like memory CD4+ T cells were sorted on a BD FACSAria II. Purity was above 98% for every sorted population. PBMCs were separated immediately by Lymphoprep density gradient centrifugation and were stained directly, without being cultured. So that batch effects would be minimized, each experiment stained and sorted samples in pairs, pairing one healthy donor with one patient. Sequences MDHEN (CDR1) and SYDVKM (CDR2) are obtained from the germline V gene. V sheds 5 bases and J sheds 3 bases, leaving 14 bases between their ends. Measured from the cysteine to the phenylalanine, the CDR3 is 15 residues long. Of the read, only the CDR3 DNA is kept; its 45 bases are in frame from base 1.

Only a few counts were recorded for this clone. Its target antigen remains unknown. No base qualities exist here, and no much larger clone lies one base off it. This clonotype was sampled from a young woman in good health. Recombination connected TRBV28 to TRBJ1-5; D gene: possibly TRBD1, on 6 matching bases. Sequenced: naive CD4+ T cells from blood. What the cell subset or site label conveys for this sample: true naive CD4+ T cells. The encoded CDR3 is CASSDLRGANQPQHF. The nucleotide sequence is TGTGCCAGCAGTGACCTTCGGGGGGCCAATCAGCCCCAGCATTTT.